This T cell receptor beta chain was retrieved from a study of metastatic and nonmetastatic thyroid tumors. The overall study: Malignant and benign thyroid patients had repertoires compared in peripheral blood and tumor or nodule tissue. The study, taken as a whole, reports: Across blood and tumor, TCR beta diversity in malignant thyroid tumors was reportedly significantly higher than in benign nodules.

No patient had received any treatment before thyroid surgery. CDR3 size: 15 residues. Germline V gene sequence: CDR1 SGHAT, CDR2 FQDESV (reference sequence). Trimming at V came to 7 bases and at J to 2 bases, leaving 6 bases not matched to a gene. Only a few counts were recorded for this clone. Antigen unknown. Original analysis: Building a distant-metastasis classifier for papillary thyroid cancer drew on CDR3 differences across clinicopathological groups. With MiXCR, TCRdb reprocessed the PCR reads. These V and J calls rely on TCRdb rather than the paper's analysis. The table includes about 39,000 clones, 9.5% to 13% detected once.

This chain uses TRBV11-1 with TRBJ2-3; TRBD2 aligns across 10 bases. The sequenced sample consisted of blood. This clonotype was obtained from a male donor with papillary thyroid cancer or a benign thyroid nodule (not recorded which). Some clones in this sample may be carry-over from other donors' samples. The CDR3 reads CASIRAGGDTDTQYF. The CDR3 DNA follows: TGTGCCAGCATAAGAGCGGGAGGGGACACAGATACGCAGTATTTT.